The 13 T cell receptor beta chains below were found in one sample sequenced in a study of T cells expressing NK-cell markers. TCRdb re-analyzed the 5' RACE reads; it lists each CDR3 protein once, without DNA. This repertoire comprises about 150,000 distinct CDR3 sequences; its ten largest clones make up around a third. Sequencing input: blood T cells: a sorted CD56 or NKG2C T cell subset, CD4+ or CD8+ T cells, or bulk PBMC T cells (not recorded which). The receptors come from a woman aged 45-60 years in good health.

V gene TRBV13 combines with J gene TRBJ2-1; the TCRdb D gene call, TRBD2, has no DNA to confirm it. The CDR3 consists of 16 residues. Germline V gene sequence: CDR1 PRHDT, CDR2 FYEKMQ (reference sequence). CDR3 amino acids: CASSSLLAGDYNEQFF.

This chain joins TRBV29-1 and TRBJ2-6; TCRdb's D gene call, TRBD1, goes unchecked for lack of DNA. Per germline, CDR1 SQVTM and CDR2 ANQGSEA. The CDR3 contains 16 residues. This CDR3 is CSVGGDSHSGANVLTF. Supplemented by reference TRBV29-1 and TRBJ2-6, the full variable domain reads SAVISQKPSRDICQRGTSLTIQCQVDSQVTMMFWYRQQPGQSLTLIATANQGSEATYESGFVIDKFPISRPNLTFSTLTVSNMSPEDSSIYLCSVGGDSHSGANVLTFGAGSRLTVL.

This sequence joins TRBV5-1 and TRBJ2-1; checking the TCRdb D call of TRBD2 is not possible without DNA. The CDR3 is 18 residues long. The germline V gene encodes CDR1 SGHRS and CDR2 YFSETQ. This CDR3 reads CASSGRPLRTSGINEQFF. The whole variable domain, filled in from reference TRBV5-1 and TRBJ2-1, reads KAGVTQTPRYLIKTRGQQVTLSCSPISGHRSVSWYQQTPGQGLQFLFEYFSETQRNKGNFPGRFSGRQFSNSRSEMNVSTLELGDSALYLCASSGRPLRTSGINEQFFGPGTRLTVL.

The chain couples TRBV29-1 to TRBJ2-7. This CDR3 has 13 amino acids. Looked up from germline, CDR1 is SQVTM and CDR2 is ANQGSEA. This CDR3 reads CSVEASHSYEQYF.

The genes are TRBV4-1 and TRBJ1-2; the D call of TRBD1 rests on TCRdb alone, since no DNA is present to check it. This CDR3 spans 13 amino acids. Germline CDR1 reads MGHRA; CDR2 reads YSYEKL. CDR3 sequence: CASSQGGAGGYTF.

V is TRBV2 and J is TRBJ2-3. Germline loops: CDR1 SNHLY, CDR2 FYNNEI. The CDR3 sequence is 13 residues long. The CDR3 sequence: CASSGRGTDTQYF.

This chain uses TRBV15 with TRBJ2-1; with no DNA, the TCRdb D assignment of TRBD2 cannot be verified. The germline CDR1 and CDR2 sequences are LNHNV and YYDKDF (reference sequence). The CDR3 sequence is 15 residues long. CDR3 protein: CATSRDSGDYNEQFF.

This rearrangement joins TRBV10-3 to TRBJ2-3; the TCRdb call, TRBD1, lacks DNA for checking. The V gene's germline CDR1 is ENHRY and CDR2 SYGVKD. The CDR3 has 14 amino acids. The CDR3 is CAIAVTDPTDTQYF.

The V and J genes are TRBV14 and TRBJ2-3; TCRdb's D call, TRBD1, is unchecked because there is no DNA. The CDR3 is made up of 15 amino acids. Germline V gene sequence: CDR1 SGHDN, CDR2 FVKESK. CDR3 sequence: CASSHTGPSTDTQYF.

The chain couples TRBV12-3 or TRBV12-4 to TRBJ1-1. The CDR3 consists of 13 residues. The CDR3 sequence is CASSLTGYAEAFF.

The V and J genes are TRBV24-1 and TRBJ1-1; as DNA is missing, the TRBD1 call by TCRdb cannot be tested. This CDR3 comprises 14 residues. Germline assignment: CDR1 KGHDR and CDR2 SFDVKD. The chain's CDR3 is CATSPTGGNTEAFF.

CDR3 residues: CASSHGTDASDEQFF. V gene TRBV27 combines with J gene TRBJ2-1; the TCRdb D gene call, TRBD1, has no DNA to confirm it. Germline lookup yields CDR1 MNHEY and CDR2 SMNVEV (reference sequence). The CDR3 contains 15 residues.

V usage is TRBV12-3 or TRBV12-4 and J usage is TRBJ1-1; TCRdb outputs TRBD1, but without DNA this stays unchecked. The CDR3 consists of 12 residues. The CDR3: CASRPDRTEAFF.